What follows are 18 T cell receptor beta chains derived from one specimen sequenced in a study of cytomegalovirus exposure and HLA in healthy donors. Vbeta (60) and Jbeta (13) primers were used in the PCR. Sequencing used immunoSEQ multiplex PCR; TCRdb keeps in-frame clones, though not all of them. The sample lists tens of thousands of clones; 60% to 75% were seen once. The sequenced sample consisted of PBMCs. The receptor source for this set is a man aged 35 to 55 in good health and CMV-seronegative.

The rearrangement links TRBV11-2 to TRBJ1-1; 8 bases align to TRBD1. V was pared by 5 bases and J by 5 bases, with 10 bases of the junction left unmatched. The CDR3 contains 15 residues. Germline V CDR1 and CDR2: SGHAT, FQNNGV. The CDR3 DNA reads as TGTGCCAGCAGCATATCCCGACAGGGGAGGACTGAAGCTTTCTTT. Encoded protein: CASSISRQGRTEAFF.

This clone appeared a single time. The CDR3 reads CASSYGTGEQFF. In DNA form, the CDR3 reads TGTGCCAGCAGTTATGGGACAGGAGAGCAGTTCTTC. The rearrangement joins TRBV6-5 to TRBJ2-1; 8 bases match TRBD1. Germline assignment: CDR1 MNHEY and CDR2 SVGAGI. The V and J ends lost 3 bases and 10 bases, in that order; junction bases with no gene match: 2. This CDR3 is 12 amino acids long.

The chain joins TRBV29-1 to TRBJ2-1, with TRBD2 identical over 8 bases. The CDR3 has 15 residues. Looked up from germline, CDR1 is SQVTM and CDR2 is ANQGSEA. J lost 6 bases, V lost 4 bases, and 11 bases had no gene match. CDR3 residues: CSVAGGALPGNEQFF. The CDR3 DNA follows: TGCAGCGTTGCCGGGGGGGCCCTTCCCGGCAATGAGCAGTTCTTC.

The V gene is TRBV11-3, the J gene TRBJ2-6, with TRBD1 as a possible D gene (6 bases). Germline values: CDR1 SGHNT, CDR2 YENEEA. The CDR3 sequence is 17 residues long. V lost 0 bases to trimming and J lost 2 bases, with 11 bases between them. The DNA for the CDR3 is TGTGCCAGCAGCTTAGAAGCAGGGGCCACTGGGGCCAACGTCCTGACTTTC. The encoded protein is CASSLEAGATGANVLTF.

V gene TRBV29-1 combines with J gene TRBJ2-5; D may be TRBD1 (5 bases). The V and J ends lost 8 bases and 5 bases respectively, with 18 bases between them. Germline V CDR1 and CDR2: SQVTM, ANQGSEA. The CDR3 is 13 residues long. In nucleotides, the CDR3 is TGCAGCTCGACAGTCTACGATGGTGAGACCCAGTACTTC. Protein sequence: CSSTVYDGETQYF.

This chain joins TRBV11-2 and TRBJ2-7, with D possibly matching TRBD1 (5 bases). The CDR3 consists of 17 residues. Deletions cut 4 bases from V and 2 bases from J, with 21 bases between. The germline CDR1 and CDR2 sequences are SGHAT and FQNNGV. The CDR3 reads CASSSDRGKATTYEQYF. The DNA of the CDR3 is TGTGCCAGCAGCTCAGATAGGGGCAAGGCTACTACCTACGAGCAGTACTTC.

The chain joins TRBV6-5 to TRBJ1-1; weak D call: TRBD1 (5 bases). Germline loops: CDR1 MNHEY, CDR2 SVGAGI. This CDR3 has 14 residues. Trimming cost V 5 bases and J 1 base, with 11 bases left between them. CDR3 sequence: CASSHDSRNTEAFF. The CDR3 nucleotides are TGTGCCAGCAGTCACGACAGCCGGAACACTGAAGCTTTCTTT.

The chain links TRBV7-8 to TRBJ2-7; 7 positions agree with TRBD1. Germline trimming cut 2 bases from V and 7 bases from J; bases unmatched to any gene: 8. Germline-derived CDR1 and CDR2 are SGHVS and FQNEAQ. The CDR3 loop spans 14 amino acids. The CDR3 DNA is TGTGCCAGCAGCTTAATGAACAGGGGCTGGGAGCAGTACTTC. Its translation is CASSLMNRGWEQYF.

The chain uses TRBV2 and TRBJ2-7; tentative D call: TRBD1 (6 bases). CDR1 SNHLY and CDR2 FYNNEI come from the germline V gene. This CDR3 region has 13 residues. With 8 bases removed from V and 1 base from J, the gap between germline ends came to 12 bases. CDR3 loop: CASHTGSSYEQYF. CDR3 coding DNA: TGTGCCAGCCACACAGGGAGTTCCTACGAGCAGTACTTC.

There are a few counts of this clone. This sequence joins TRBV10-3 and TRBJ2-6; no definite D call. Between the trimmed V and J ends, which lost 6 bases and 0 bases, there was a span of 9 bases. CDR1 is ENHRY and CDR2 is SYGVKD in the germline V gene. The CDR3 length is 15 residues. Written as DNA, the CDR3 is TGTGCCATCAGACCTGGCCGCTCTGGGGCCAACGTCCTGACTTTC. Translated: CAIRPGRSGANVLTF.

The chain carries TRBV25-1 and TRBJ1-6; the match to TRBD1 covers 7 bases. With 3 bases clipped from V and 7 bases from J, the junction kept 6 bases outside the gene matches. The CDR3 covers 15 residues. Germline CDR1 reads MGHDK; CDR2 reads SYGVNS. Here the CDR3 reads CASSDTDRLNSPLHF. The CDR3 DNA sequence: TGTGCCAGCAGTGATACGGACAGGTTGAATTCACCCCTCCACTTT.

The CDR3 is CASVSVTGYEQYF. DNA of the CDR3: TGTGCCAGCGTCAGCGTAACGGGGTACGAGCAGTACTTC. The chain combines TRBV2 with TRBJ2-7, with D possibly TRBD2 on 5 matching bases. CDR3 length equals 13 residues. Trimming removed 8 bases at V and 4 bases at J, with 15 bases between. Germline CDR1 and CDR2: SNHLY and FYNNEI.

The chain carries TRBV2 and TRBJ1-3; TRBD1 matches at 9 bases. CDR1 and CDR2 (germline): SNHLY, FYNNEI. The V gene end was trimmed by 2 bases and the J gene end by 3 bases; junction bases not matched to a gene: 2. This CDR3 has 15 residues. The CDR3 DNA reads TGTGCCAGCAGTGAACGGACAGGGGTTGGAAACACCATATATTTT. Translated: CASSERTGVGNTIYF.

The chain uses TRBV2 and TRBJ1-5; weak D call: TRBD1 (6 bases). The germline gives CDR1 SNHLY, CDR2 FYNNEI. Trimming stripped 7 bases from V and 4 bases from J, with 17 bases between. The CDR3 runs 15 residues. The CDR3 sequence: CASTQRTVWNQPQHF. The CDR3 region has the DNA TGTGCCAGCACTCAACGGACAGTTTGGAATCAGCCCCAGCATTTT. Drawing the rest from reference TRBV2 and TRBJ1-5, the complete variable domain is EPEVTQTPSHQVTQMGQEVILRCVPISNHLYFYWYRQILGQKVEFLVSFYNNEISEKSEIFDDQFSVERPDGSNFTLKIRSTKLEDSAMYFCASTQRTVWNQPQHFGDGTRLSIL.

This rearrangement joins TRBV30 to TRBJ1-1; D is perhaps TRBD1 (6 bases). Per germline, CDR1 GTSNPN and CDR2 SVGIG (reference sequence). This CDR3 region has 18 residues. The V end lost 3 bases, the J end lost 0 bases, and 23 bases lay between the germline ends. The DNA for the CDR3 is TGTGCCTGGAGCGCCCGACAGGATAAAATAATCATGAACACTGAAGCTTTCTTT. Protein product: CAWSARQDKIIMNTEAFF.

The chain employs TRBV6-1 and TRBJ1-3; no clear D gene. The CDR3 length is 14 residues. Trimming took 6 bases from V and 0 from J, leaving 9 bases between them. The germline V gene has CDR1 MNHNS and CDR2 SASEGT. The CDR3 is CASSLTSSGNTIYF. The CDR3 region has the DNA TGTGCCAGCAGCTTGACAAGCTCTGGAAACACCATATATTTT.

This clone appeared once. The CDR3 DNA sequence: TGTGCCAGCTCTATCAGGGAATCCTACGAGCAGTACTTC. Translating gives CASSIRESYEQYF. The genes are TRBV2 and TRBJ2-7, with D perhaps matching TRBD1 (5 bases). Germline V gene data show CDR1 as SNHLY and CDR2 as FYNNEI. Deletions cut 8 bases from V and 1 base from J, with 12 bases between. The CDR3 consists of 13 residues.

This clone was found a few times. The gene calls are TRBV7-9 and TRBJ2-5, with TRBD2 matching over 7 bases. The CDR3 is 13 amino acids. Germline CDR1 reads SEHNR; CDR2 reads FQNEAQ (reference sequence). The ends lost 5 bases at V and 5 bases at J; junction bases unmatched: 5. The CDR3: CASSLYGGETQYF. Here the CDR3 DNA reads TGTGCCAGCAGCCTATACGGGGGGGAGACCCAGTACTTC.